Described below is a single T cell receptor beta chain sequence and its context. Antigen unknown. This specimen comes from a study of early stage breast cancer tumors. Sequencing used immunoSEQ multiplex PCR; TCRdb keeps in-frame clones, though not all of them. In the table there are tens of thousands of clones, 70% to 85% of which are singletons. Study-wide results and caveats: Blood repertoires resembled normal breast more than tumor.

Sequencing was performed on blood. This receptor was obtained from a person aged 60 to 70 with breast cancer.

Here the CDR3 DNA reads TGTGCTTCGTCGGCTCGTAATTCACCCCTCCACTTT. Translated, it gives CASSARNSPLHF. This sequence joins TRBV19 and TRBJ1-6; D remains ambiguous. Looked up from germline, CDR1 is LNHDA and CDR2 is SQIVND (reference sequence). There are 12 residues in the CDR3.